These 21 T cell receptor beta chains originate from one sample sequenced in a study of cytomegalovirus exposure and HLA in healthy donors. It was with 60 Vbeta and 13 Jbeta primers that the PCR ran. TCRdb's table, derived via immunoSEQ multiplex PCR, lists solely in-frame clones and lacks some. Here the sample spans roughly 150,000 clones, more than 75% being singletons. The source material was PBMCs. The receptor set was obtained from a girl aged 10 to 17 in good health and CMV-seropositive.

V is TRBV9 and J is TRBJ1-1; the D gene is possibly TRBD1 (5 bases). Trimming shortened V by 4 bases and J by 1 base, and 8 bases separated the two germline ends. The germline V gene has CDR1 SGDLS and CDR2 YYNGEE. The length of the CDR3 is 13 residues. The CDR3 bases are TGTGCCAGCAGCAACAGGCCGAACACTGAAGCTTTCTTT. Translated: CASSNRPNTEAFF.

V usage is TRBV9 and J usage is TRBJ1-4; the D gene is possibly TRBD1 (6 bases). V dropped 0 bases and J dropped 2 bases, with 8 bases sitting between them. Germline V gene lookup returns CDR1 SGDLS and CDR2 YYNGEE. The CDR3 contains 15 residues. CDR3 region: CASSVDTGTNEKLFF. In DNA, the CDR3 is TGTGCCAGCAGCGTAGATACAGGGACTAATGAAAAACTGTTTTTT.

The chain is built from TRBV27 and TRBJ1-2; 9 nucleotides match TRBD1. V shed 5 bases and J 4 bases; nucleotides not matched to a gene: 8. The germline V gene has CDR1 MNHEY and CDR2 SMNVEV (reference sequence). The CDR3 is 15 residues long. The DNA of the CDR3 is TGTGCCAGCAGTCCCCCGGACAGGGGAAGCTATGGCTACACCTTC. It translates to CASSPPDRGSYGYTF.

The chain uses TRBV7-9 and TRBJ1-2; D gene uncertain. V lost 3 bases, J lost 7 bases, and 9 bases lay in between. The CDR3 covers 12 residues. Germline lookup yields CDR1 SEHNR and CDR2 FQNEAQ (reference sequence). In DNA form, the CDR3 reads TGTGCCAGCAGCTTTGTCCCGGGTGGCTACACCTTC. It encodes CASSFVPGGYTF.

CDR3 residues: CASSQVLAGDNEQFF. Written as DNA, the CDR3 is TGCGCCAGCAGCCAAGTCTTAGCGGGTGACAATGAGCAGTTCTTC. V and J are TRBV4-1 and TRBJ2-1; 7 nucleotides align to TRBD2. Germline CDR1 reads MGHRA; CDR2 reads YSYEKL. The CDR3 runs 15 residues. The J segment lost 5 bases and the V segment lost 1 base, leaving 5 bases of the junction unmatched.

The chain joins TRBV6-5 to TRBJ2-5; D possibly corresponds to TRBD1 (6 bases). Trimming left V 7 bases short and J 4 bases short, with 13 bases between. Germline CDR1 and CDR2: MNHEY and SVGAGI. This CDR3 has 13 residues. CDR3 DNA sequence: TGTGCCAGCACCCGCGGCAGGGGAGAGACCCAGTACTTC. It is translated as CASTRGRGETQYF.

The V call is TRBV5-1, the J call TRBJ2-2; TRBD2 matches at 8 bases. V dropped 4 bases and J dropped 2; count of bases not matched to a gene: 4. This CDR3 is built from 15 residues. Germline V lookup: CDR1 SGHRS, CDR2 YFSETQ. The CDR3, as DNA: TGCGCCAGCAGCCTTAGCGGGATTAACACCGGGGAGCTGTTTTTT. Its protein product is CASSLSGINTGELFF.

This chain uses TRBV6-5 with TRBJ2-7, with D perhaps TRBD2 (6 bases). Per germline, CDR1 MNHEY and CDR2 SVGAGI. V was cut by 3 bases and J by 7 bases, with 13 bases left in between. The CDR3 sequence is 13 residues long. Here the CDR3 reads CASSYGDSREQYF. DNA for the CDR3: TGTGCCAGCAGTTATGGGGACTCCCGTGAGCAGTACTTC.

This clone was observed a handful of times. Other DNA sequences from this sample encode an identical CDR3 as well. The chain links TRBV2 to TRBJ2-7; TRBD2 matches at 13 bases. The length of the CDR3 is 15 residues. Germline CDR1 reads SNHLY; CDR2 reads FYNNEI. V lost 1 base to trimming and J lost 3 bases; unmatched junction nucleotides: 0. The chain's CDR3 is CASSEGLAGGYEQYF. In nucleotides, the CDR3 is TGTGCCAGCAGTGAAGGACTAGCGGGGGGCTACGAGCAGTACTTC.

This rearrangement joins TRBV5-4 to TRBJ2-7, with D possibly being TRBD2 (5 bases). Germline-derived CDR1 and CDR2 are SGHNT and YYREEE (reference sequence). V was clipped by 3 bases and J by 1 base, with 8 bases between them. The CDR3 has 13 residues. The CDR3 bases are TGTGCCAGCAGCTCGCGGACTTCCTACGAGCAGTACTTC. Its translation is CASSSRTSYEQYF.

This clone was counted a single time. The rearrangement joins TRBV27 to TRBJ1-1, with 9 bases matching TRBD1. Trimming cost V 6 bases and J 5 bases; bases outside gene matches: 16. Germline V CDR1 and CDR2: MNHEY, SMNVEV (reference sequence). This CDR3 is built from 17 residues. The chain's CDR3 is CASSPGQGRSSRTEAFF. The CDR3 DNA reads as TGTGCCAGCAGCCCTGGACAGGGGCGTAGTAGTCGGACTGAAGCTTTCTTT.

This rearrangement joins TRBV6-6 to TRBJ1-1, with D uncertain. The V and J ends lost 3 bases and 3 bases respectively, with 8 bases between them. This CDR3 has 13 residues. CDR1 and CDR2 from the germline V gene are MNHNY and SVGAGI (reference sequence). CDR3 in DNA: TGTGCCAGCAGTTATATCGGGGACACTGAAGCTTTCTTT. Translation gives CASSYIGDTEAFF.

The rearrangement joins TRBV5-1 to TRBJ2-6, with TRBD1 matching over 8 bases. With 3 bases clipped from V and 2 bases from J, the junction kept 4 bases outside the gene matches. Per germline, CDR1 SGHRS and CDR2 YFSETQ. The CDR3 is 16 residues long. The CDR3: CASSWAGGTGANVLTF. CDR3 DNA sequence: TGCGCCAGCAGCTGGGCAGGGGGCACTGGGGCCAACGTCCTGACTTTC.

The CDR3 DNA sequence: TGCGCCAGCAGCCAAGATCTAACAGAAAACTACGAGCAGTACTTC. Translation: CASSQDLTENYEQYF. The chain carries TRBV4-3 and TRBJ2-7; no reliable D call. V was clipped by 0 bases and J by 3 bases, with 12 bases between them. CDR1 is LGHNA and CDR2 is YSLEER in the germline V gene. The CDR3 has 15 residues.

The table lists this clone with a count of one. The rearrangement links TRBV28 to TRBJ1-5; 8 positions agree with TRBD1. The CDR3 has 14 residues. J gave up 11 bases and V 8 bases, and 14 bases lay outside the gene matches. Germline CDR1 reads MDHEN; CDR2 reads SYDVKM. The CDR3 loop reads CASRTGLRGRAQHF. The CDR3 DNA reads as TGTGCCAGCCGGACAGGGCTCCGGGGGAGGGCCCAGCATTTT.

J is TRBJ1-2 and V is TRBV5-4; TRBD1 aligns across 8 bases. The J segment lost 3 bases and the V segment lost 1 base, leaving 5 bases of the junction unmatched. From germline, CDR1 is SGHNT and CDR2 YYREEE (reference sequence). The CDR3 is made up of 15 amino acids. As DNA, the CDR3 is TGTGCCAGCAGCTTGATTCCAGGGGGCTACTATGGCTACACCTTC. It is translated as CASSLIPGGYYGYTF. The variable domain in full, completed from reference TRBV5-4 and TRBJ1-2, reads ETGVTQSPTHLIKTRGQQVTLRCSSQSGHNTVSWYQQALGQGPQFIFQYYREEENGRGNFPPRFSGLQFPNYSSELNVNALELDDSALYLCASSLIPGGYYGYTFGSGTRLTVV.

CDR3 in amino acids: CASSSGQGPEAFF. The CDR3 region has the DNA TGCGCCAGCAGCTCGGGACAGGGACCTGAAGCTTTCTTT. This chain uses TRBV5-1 with TRBJ1-1, with 9 bases identical to TRBD1. The germline V gene has CDR1 SGHRS and CDR2 YFSETQ. Unmatched junction bases numbered 3, after V lost 3 bases and J lost 6 bases. This CDR3 spans 13 amino acids.

The J gene is TRBJ2-3, the V gene TRBV9, with 7 bases aligning to TRBD1. CDR3 size: 15 residues. Germline V gene data show CDR1 as SGDLS and CDR2 as YYNGEE. The trim removed 2 bases at V and 0 bases at J, leaving 3 bases unmatched. The CDR3 nucleotides are TGTGCCAGCAGCGTCACACAGGGGAGCACAGATACGCAGTATTTT. Translation gives CASSVTQGSTDTQYF.

The chain is built from TRBV4-3 and TRBJ2-1; 9 bases align to TRBD1. With 3 bases clipped from V and 3 bases from J, the junction kept 3 bases outside the gene matches. This CDR3 has 15 residues. Germline CDR1 is LGHNA and CDR2 is YSLEER. In nucleotides, the CDR3 is TGCGCCAGCAGCCACCCGGGACAGGGCTACAATGAGCAGTTCTTC. Translation: CASSHPGQGYNEQFF.

The chain combines TRBV2 with TRBJ2-3; TRBD2 might be the D (5 bases). Germline values: CDR1 SNHLY, CDR2 FYNNEI. This CDR3 is 15 amino acids long. V lost 10 bases to trimming and J lost 1 base, with 18 bases between them. The CDR3 region is CANGPVEDGTDTQYF. In DNA, the CDR3 is TGTGCCAACGGACCGGTGGAGGACGGCACAGATACGCAGTATTTT.

This clone was recorded once. The V and J genes are TRBV5-6 and TRBJ1-3, with a tentative D call TRBD1 (5 bases). The germline V gene encodes CDR1 SGHDT and CDR2 YYEEEE. The CDR3 has 15 amino acids. Between the trimmed V and J ends, which lost 0 bases and 4 bases, there was a span of 11 bases. CDR3 nucleotides: TGTGCCAGCAGCTTGGGGCAGGGCTACGGAAACACCATATATTTT. Translating gives CASSLGQGYGNTIYF.